Listed here is a single T cell receptor beta chain. The source of the sample is a study of blood T cell repertoires in COVID-19. Profiling relied on immunoSEQ multiplex PCR, and the TCRdb table lists in-frame clones only, not all of them. The sample carries about 240,000 clones, 70% to 90% recorded once. Per germline, CDR1 LGHDT and CDR2 YNNKEL (reference sequence). The J segment lost 4 bases and the V segment lost 4 bases, leaving 5 bases of the junction unmatched. CDR3 length equals 14 residues. The clonotype was recovered from a man aged 45 to 65 with COVID-19, enrolled during active disease. Sample: peripheral blood. The V call is TRBV3-1 (or the pseudogene TRBV3-2), the J call TRBJ2-5; TRBD1 matches at 8 bases. The chain's CDR3 is CASSRAGGRETQYF. The CDR3 bases are TGTGCCAGCAGCCGCGCAGGGGGCAGAGAGACCCAGTACTTC.